The next 17 T cell receptor beta chains were all read from a single sample in a study of T cells in Graves' hyperthyroidism and ophthalmopathy. The CDR3 regions of TCR beta were amplified from RNA transcripts. HTBI primers drove first-round RT-PCR of the TCR CDR3. TCRdb redid the calling of the multiplex PCR reads with MiXCR, one entry per CDR3 protein. Here the sample spans some 570,000 distinct CDR3 sequences, about 14% being singletons. Sequencing was done on a sample of blood. The origin of the receptors is a woman aged 18-30 years with Graves' ophthalmopathy.

At least ten counts were recorded for this clonotype. This chain joins TRBV9 and TRBJ2-7, with D possibly matching TRBD2 (6 bases). The V gene's germline CDR1 is SGDLS and CDR2 YYNGEE. This CDR3 spans 14 amino acids. V was clipped by 4 bases and J by 5 bases, with 16 bases between them. The CDR3, as DNA: TGTGCCAGCAGCCCAAGACTAGTTGTCGACGAGCAGTACTTC. Its protein is CASSPRLVVDEQYF.

The J gene is TRBJ2-1, the V gene TRBV11-2, with 10 bases lining up with TRBD1. The CDR3 is made up of 15 amino acids. The germline V gene encodes CDR1 SGHAT and CDR2 FQNNGV. V shed 4 bases and J 7 bases; nucleotides not matched to a gene: 7. The CDR3, as DNA: TGTGCCAGCAGCTCCTCCGGGACAGGGGAAAATGAGCAGTTCTTC. This gives the protein CASSSSGTGENEQFF.

This clonotype appeared many times. The V call is TRBV5-6, the J call TRBJ1-2; the D is unclear. Germline CDR1 is SGHDT and CDR2 is YYEEEE. The CDR3 sequence is 13 residues long. V lost 3 bases to trimming and J lost 7 bases, with 13 bases between them. CDR3 loop: CASSSDLPLGYTF. DNA for the CDR3: TGTGCCAGCAGCTCGGACCTACCGCTTGGCTACACCTTC.

This clonotype was seen many times. The V gene is TRBV11-1, the J gene TRBJ2-3; TRBD1 matches 8 bases. The CDR3 spans 16 residues. Per germline, CDR1 SGHAT and CDR2 FQDESV (reference sequence). Trimming took 7 bases from V and 8 from J; bases not matched to a gene: 17. CDR3 sequence: CASTRIGQGRDGTQYF. CDR3 nucleotide sequence: TGTGCCAGCACCAGGATTGGACAGGGTCGGGATGGTACGCAGTATTTT.

This clonotype has at least ten counts. The V call is TRBV14, the J call TRBJ2-7; TRBD1 might be the D (6 bases). The CDR3 extends over 13 amino acids. V shed 4 bases and J shed 6 bases, with 13 bases lying between them. Germline V gene sequence: CDR1 SGHDN, CDR2 FVKESK. For the CDR3, the DNA is TGTGCCAGCAGCCCAGGGGCACGGGCCGAGCAGTACTTC. Translation gives CASSPGARAEQYF. Together with reference TRBV14 and TRBJ2-7, the CDR3 gives the full variable domain: EAGVTQFPSHSVIEKGQTVTLRCDPISGHDNLYWYRRVMGKEIKFLLHFVKESKQDESGMPNNRFLAERTGGTYSTLKVQPAELEDSGVYFCASSPGARAEQYFGPGTRLTVT.

V and J are TRBV7-2 and TRBJ1-2, with D hard to call. V was cut by 5 bases and J by 2 bases, with 15 bases left in between. The CDR3 is 15 residues long. CDR1 SGHTA and CDR2 FQGNSA come from the germline V gene. The CDR3 here is CASSDIFQINYGYTF. CDR3 DNA sequence: TGTGCCAGCAGCGACATATTTCAGATAAACTATGGCTACACCTTC.

This clonotype has ten or more counts. The rearrangement links TRBV11-3 to TRBJ2-7; 7 nucleotides agree with TRBD2. V was pared by 2 bases and J by 3 bases, with 7 bases of the junction left unmatched. The CDR3 is made up of 15 amino acids. Germline assignment: CDR1 SGHNT and CDR2 YENEEA. The CDR3 bases are TGTGCCAGCAGCTTAAGCGGGAACCGAAACTACGAGCAGTACTTC. As protein: CASSLSGNRNYEQYF.

This clonotype was seen repeatedly, ten times or more. The chain combines TRBV24-1 with TRBJ2-7; 7 bases align to TRBD1. CDR1 and CDR2 (germline): KGHDR, SFDVKD. CDR3 length: 19 amino acids. Trimming took 4 bases from V and 0 from J; bases not matched to a gene: 17. CDR3 DNA: TGTGCCACCAGTGACTCAGAGAAGACAGGGCCAATTCGCTCCTACGAGCAGTACTTC. This translates into CATSDSEKTGPIRSYEQYF.

V is TRBV19 and J is TRBJ2-1; 8 nucleotides align to TRBD2. Germline loops: CDR1 LNHDA, CDR2 SQIVND (reference sequence). Losses at the gene ends were 0 bases for V and 8 bases for J; bases not matched to a gene: 6. The CDR3 loop spans 15 amino acids. CDR3 DNA: TGTGCCAGTAGTATAGAAGCGGGAGTTATCTATGAGCAGTTCTTC. Encoded protein: CASSIEAGVIYEQFF.

This clonotype was counted many times. The genes are TRBV7-3 and TRBJ2-1; weak D call: TRBD2 (5 bases). Between the trimmed V and J ends, which lost 2 bases and 5 bases, there was a span of 22 bases. From germline, CDR1 is SGHTA and CDR2 FQGTGA. This CDR3 spans 18 amino acids. The CDR3 nucleotides read TGTGCCAGCAGCTTAGAATTACTAGACCGACGGCCCCACAATGAGCAGTTCTTC. This translates into CASSLELLDRRPHNEQFF.

This clonotype came up many times. The gene calls are TRBV27 and TRBJ2-3; D may match TRBD1 or TRBD2 (5 bases each). Trimming pared 5 bases from V and 3 bases from J, leaving 12 bases between. The germline V gene has CDR1 MNHEY and CDR2 SMNVEV (reference sequence). The CDR3 runs 14 residues. As DNA, the CDR3 is TGTGCCAGCAGTCGTCCAGGGAGTACAGATACGCAGTATTTT. It codes for CASSRPGSTDTQYF.

This clonotype was seen only a few times. J is TRBJ2-5 and V is TRBV6-1; TRBD1 matches at 7 bases. V gave up 5 bases and J gave up 3 bases; unmatched junction bases: 9. This CDR3 spans 15 amino acids. CDR1 is MNHNS, CDR2 SASEGT, per germline. The CDR3 sequence is CASSYRTGQKETQYF. CDR3 DNA: TGTGCCAGCAGTTATCGGACAGGACAGAAAGAGACCCAGTACTTC.

This clonotype was detected ten times or more. This chain joins TRBV7-9 and TRBJ1-2; D not resolved. Between the trimmed V and J ends, which lost 0 bases and 13 bases, there was a span of 9 bases. Germline loops: CDR1 SEHNR, CDR2 FQNEAQ (reference sequence). The CDR3 spans 11 residues. The CDR3 DNA reads TGTGCCAGCAGCTTAGCGGGTTCCCCCACCTTC. Protein: CASSLAGSPTF.

The chain has TRBV7-2 and TRBJ2-7; TRBD2 agrees at 7 bases. Trimming at V came to 4 bases and at J to 4 bases, leaving 13 bases not matched to a gene. CDR3 size: 16 residues. Per germline, CDR1 SGHTA and CDR2 FQGNSA. The CDR3 is CASSYGAGKVGYEQYF. For the CDR3, the DNA is TGTGCCAGCAGCTATGGAGCGGGAAAGGTTGGATACGAGCAGTACTTC.

This sequence joins TRBV11-1 and TRBJ1-2, with 7 bases identical to TRBD1. The CDR3 is 16 residues long. The J segment lost 0 bases and the V segment lost 5 bases, leaving 9 bases of the junction unmatched. Per germline, CDR1 SGHAT and CDR2 FQDESV (reference sequence). The CDR3 DNA reads as TGTGCCAGCAGCGCCGGGACCAGGGGGGCTAACTATGGCTACACCTTC. The encoded protein is CASSAGTRGANYGYTF.

V usage is TRBV2 and J usage is TRBJ1-6; 7 nucleotides agree with TRBD1. The germline V gene encodes CDR1 SNHLY and CDR2 FYNNEI. This CDR3 is built from 15 residues. V was clipped by 6 bases and J by 7 bases; unmatched bases: 9. CDR3 nucleotide sequence: TGTGCCAGCAGGCTACGGACAGGAACAAATTCACCCCTCCACTTT. This codes for CASRLRTGTNSPLHF.

This clonotype has a handful of counts. The chain couples TRBV2 to TRBJ2-1; 16 bases are a match to TRBD2. The CDR3 is 16 residues long. CDR1 SNHLY and CDR2 FYNNEI come from the germline V gene. After removal of 6 bases from V and 6 bases from J, the junction contained 5 bases not matched to a gene. CDR3 protein: CASRGTSGRGSNEQFF. For the CDR3, the DNA is TGTGCCAGCAGGGGGACTAGCGGGAGGGGCAGCAATGAGCAGTTCTTC.